The 27 T cell receptor beta chains below come from one sample, sequenced in a study of T-cell memory formation after mild COVID-19. TCRdb called the 5' RACE reads again in MiXCR, with one record for every CDR3 protein. The table lists around 50,000 distinct CDR3 sequences, around 25% of them singletons, with roughly two fifths in the top ten. Input material: PBMCs or a T cell subset sorted from them (not recorded which). Receptors were obtained from a man aged 18 to 30 who had mild COVID-19 (a few samples of this study predate the infection). Cell type and time point are not known.

The chain couples TRBV9 to TRBJ2-7, with 8 positions matching TRBD1. Germline CDR1 is SGDLS and CDR2 is YYNGEE. Trimming removed 0 bases from V and 2 bases from J; junction bases left unmatched: 4. The CDR3 is made up of 15 amino acids. The CDR3 reads CASSVGDRPTYEQYF. The CDR3 bases are TGTGCCAGCAGCGTAGGGGACAGGCCAACCTACGAGCAGTACTTC.

The V gene is TRBV5-1, the J gene TRBJ2-3; D unresolved. Germline assignment: CDR1 SGHRS and CDR2 YFSETQ. This CDR3 region has 16 residues. V was pared by 0 bases and J by 1 base, with 12 bases between. CDR3 region: CASSLESDTRTDTQYF. DNA of the CDR3: TGCGCCAGCAGCTTGGAGTCCGATACGCGCACAGATACGCAGTATTTT.

This chain connects TRBV6-5 to TRBJ2-1, with 11 bases aligning to TRBD2. This CDR3 has 18 amino acids. CDR1 and CDR2 from the germline V gene are MNHEY and SVGAGI. Trimming removed 0 bases from V and 10 bases from J; junction bases left unmatched: 14. Here the CDR3 reads CASSYSLGLAVPQAEQFF. The CDR3 nucleotides read TGTGCCAGCAGTTACTCCTTGGGACTAGCGGTACCCCAAGCGGAGCAGTTCTTC.

The V and J genes are TRBV20-1 and TRBJ2-1; 7 nucleotides line up with TRBD2. Looked up from germline, CDR1 is DFQATT and CDR2 is SNEGSKA (reference sequence). The CDR3 extends over 18 amino acids. V was clipped by 1 base and J by 1 base; unmatched bases: 13. CDR3 coding DNA: TGCAGTGCTAGAGGGAACCCCCGTGGGCGGGGGTCCTACAATGAGCAGTTCTTC. Translating it yields CSARGNPRGRGSYNEQFF.

This clonotype was detected a few times. The V and J genes are TRBV6-5 and TRBJ2-5; D is unresolved. V was clipped by 4 bases and J by 5 bases, with 14 bases between them. Per the germline V gene, CDR1 is MNHEY and CDR2 is SVGAGI. This CDR3 spans 14 amino acids. CDR3 coding DNA: TGTGCCAGCAGTTCTGGCCCCCGGCGGGAGACCCAGTACTTC. Translation: CASSSGPRRETQYF.

The chain is built from TRBV5-1 and TRBJ1-1, with TRBD1 identical over 8 bases. CDR3 length: 13 residues. Unmatched junction bases numbered 4, after V lost 7 bases and J lost 2 bases. CDR1 is SGHRS, CDR2 YFSETQ, per germline. The CDR3 spells CASLGQGNTEAFF. Here the CDR3 DNA reads TGCGCCAGCTTAGGACAGGGAAACACTGAAGCTTTCTTT.

The chain has TRBV7-6 and TRBJ1-2; maybe TRBD1 (6 bases). This CDR3 contains 16 residues. V was clipped by 5 bases and J by 4 bases, with 20 bases between them. Germline loops: CDR1 SGHVS, CDR2 FNYEAQ. Here the CDR3 DNA reads TGTGCCAGCAGCCCCCTTTTGGCGGGGGCGGTCTATGGCTACACCTTC. Protein product: CASSPLLAGAVYGYTF. Complete variable domain (other parts from reference TRBV7-6 and TRBJ1-2): GAGVSQSPRYKVTKRGQDVALRCDPISGHVSLYWYRQALGQGPEFLTYFNYEAQQDKSGLPNDRFSAERPEGSISTLTIQRTEQRDSAMYRCASSPLLAGAVYGYTFGSGTRLTVV.

The rearrangement joins TRBV7-9 to TRBJ2-1, with TRBD1 matching 10 bases. CDR3 length: 14 amino acids. The V segment lost 5 bases and the J segment 10 bases; nucleotides outside the gene matches: 8. Germline CDR1 is SEHNR and CDR2 is FQNEAQ (reference sequence). CDR3 protein: CASSHSGQGREQFF. CDR3 nucleotides: TGTGCCAGCAGCCATTCGGGACAGGGGCGCGAGCAGTTCTTC.

The chain links TRBV6-5 to TRBJ1-1; TRBD1 is a possible D gene (5 bases). Between the trimmed V and J ends, which lost 10 bases and 3 bases, there was a span of 15 bases. Germline values: CDR1 MNHEY, CDR2 SVGAGI. This CDR3 comprises 13 residues. The CDR3 loop is CATLPGADTEAFF. The CDR3 nucleotides are TGTGCCACCCTTCCCGGGGCAGACACTGAAGCTTTCTTT.

A few counts support this clonotype. The rearrangement joins TRBV6-5 to TRBJ1-5; TRBD1 aligns across 7 bases. The CDR3 extends over 17 amino acids. V trimming: 5 bases; J trimming: 0 bases; junction bases outside the gene matches: 10. CDR1 MNHEY and CDR2 SVGAGI come from the germline V gene. CDR3 in amino acids: CASSPRTGGYSNQPQHF. CDR3 in DNA: TGTGCCAGCAGTCCCCGGACAGGAGGATATAGCAATCAGCCCCAGCATTTT.

The rearrangement links TRBV20-1 to TRBJ2-7, with 7 bases fitting TRBD2. CDR3 length: 16 residues. CDR1 and CDR2 (germline): DFQATT, SNEGSKA (reference sequence). Trimming at V came to 0 bases and at J to 1 base, leaving 9 bases not matched to a gene. The CDR3 loop reads CSARDLASGYSYEQYV. CDR3 nucleotides: TGCAGTGCTAGAGATCTGGCTAGCGGTTATTCCTACGAGCAGTACGTC.

The V gene is TRBV6-2 or TRBV6-3, the J gene TRBJ1-5; 8 nucleotides align to TRBD1. In germline, CDR1 is MNHEY, CDR2 SVGEGT. V lost 9 bases, J lost 4 bases, and 11 bases stayed unmatched. CDR3 length: 15 residues. The chain's CDR3 is CASLGQGRGNQPQHF. The CDR3, as DNA: TGTGCCAGTCTCGGACAGGGCCGAGGTAATCAGCCCCAGCATTTT.

The V call is TRBV6-4, the J call TRBJ2-1, with TRBD2 matching over 10 bases. Germline V CDR1 and CDR2: MRHNA, SNTAGT. This CDR3 is 15 amino acids long. V shed 5 bases, J shed 6 bases, and the junction held 7 bases outside the gene matches. CDR3 sequence reads: CASSLTSGNLNEQFF. Here the CDR3 DNA reads TGTGCCAGCAGTCTTACTAGCGGGAATCTCAATGAGCAGTTCTTC.

This rearrangement joins TRBV7-9 to TRBJ2-5, with D perhaps TRBD1 (6 bases). The V and J ends lost 4 bases and 4 bases respectively, with 13 bases between them. The CDR3 extends over 14 amino acids. Germline CDR1 reads SEHNR; CDR2 reads FQNEAQ (reference sequence). The CDR3 protein is CASSSRTAPETQYF. CDR3 bases: TGTGCCAGCAGCTCTCGGACAGCACCAGAGACCCAGTACTTC.

The chain couples TRBV11-2 to TRBJ2-1, with 9 bases fitting TRBD1. In germline, CDR1 is SGHAT, CDR2 FQNNGV. V was clipped by 2 bases and J by 1 base; unmatched bases: 3. There are 16 residues in the CDR3. CDR3: CASSLSDRGSYNEQFF. CDR3 DNA sequence: TGTGCCAGCAGCTTATCTGACAGGGGGTCCTACAATGAGCAGTTCTTC.

A few counts support this clonotype. The chain carries TRBV7-9 and TRBJ2-5, with 7 bases lining up with TRBD2. The germline gives CDR1 SEHNR, CDR2 FQNEAQ (reference sequence). This CDR3 region has 14 residues. V was clipped by 5 bases and J by 2 bases; unmatched bases: 5. The CDR3 sequence is CASSDGGGQETQYF. CDR3 DNA sequence: TGTGCCAGCAGCGATGGGGGGGGGCAAGAGACCCAGTACTTC.

The rearrangement joins TRBV6-6 to TRBJ1-1; D gene ambiguous. V dropped 7 bases and J dropped 5 bases, with 14 bases sitting between them. The CDR3 spans 13 residues. Germline CDR1 reads MNHNY; CDR2 reads SVGAGI (reference sequence). CDR3 nucleotides: TGTGCCAGCAAAAATACAGTGGGGACTGAAGCTTTCTTT. Residues: CASKNTVGTEAFF.

As concerns this clonotype: A junction boundary mismatches the germline segment, possibly from a read error. The V call is TRBV29-1, the J call TRBJ2-1, with TRBD2 identical over 10 bases. The germline CDR1 and CDR2 sequences are SQVTM and ANQGSEA. The CDR3 extends over 15 amino acids. CDR3 nucleotide sequence: TGCAGCGGTGAAGAGGCTAGCGGGGGATACAATGAGCAGTTCTTC. Translating it yields CSGEEASGGYNEQFF.

This clonotype was seen a few times. This sequence joins TRBV6-7 and TRBJ1-2; possibly TRBD1 for D (6 bases). TRBV6-7 is filed as an ORF, its function uncertain. CDR3 length: 14 amino acids. The V gene lost 5 bases and the J gene lost 3 bases, with 13 bases spanning the gap. The CDR3 DNA reads as TGTGCCAGCAGTAACGACGACAGGCACTATGGCTACACCTTC. It encodes CASSNDDRHYGYTF.

The CDR3 here is CASSYSAGGSDTQYF. The CDR3, as DNA: TGTGCCAGCAGTTACTCGGCGGGGGGCTCCGATACGCAGTATTTT. The chain uses TRBV6-5 and TRBJ2-3; 8 bases fit TRBD2. This CDR3 has 15 amino acids. Germline V gene lookup returns CDR1 MNHEY and CDR2 SVGAGI. V lost 0 bases, J lost 6 bases, and 5 bases stayed unmatched.

The chain combines TRBV29-1 with TRBJ2-1; no reliable D call. The germline V and J ends were trimmed by 4 bases and 8 bases, with 15 bases remaining between them. Germline V gene lookup returns CDR1 SQVTM and CDR2 ANQGSEA. CDR3 length: 13 residues. The CDR3 nucleotides are TGCAGCGTTGGGACCCCTTCCGTCCATGAGCAGTTCTTC. Amino acids: CSVGTPSVHEQFF.

This clonotype was detected only a few times. The rearrangement uses TRBV29-1 and TRBJ2-7; D remains ambiguous. CDR1 is SQVTM and CDR2 is ANQGSEA in the germline V gene. The CDR3 is 14 amino acids. V gave up 3 bases and J gave up 3 bases, with 15 bases separating them. CDR3 DNA: TGCAGCGTTGAGTTCGGGTTGGGCAGCTACGAGCAGTACTTC. This encodes CSVEFGLGSYEQYF.

This clonotype occurred many times. This chain connects TRBV4-1 to TRBJ2-3; D remains unclear. The germline V and J ends were trimmed by 1 base and 4 bases, with 3 bases remaining between them. Germline CDR1 and CDR2: MGHRA and YSYEKL. The CDR3 extends over 12 amino acids. The CDR3 loop is CASSQAADTQYF. CDR3 bases: TGCGCCAGCAGCCAAGCGGCAGATACGCAGTATTTT.

As DNA, the CDR3 is TGTGCCAGCAGCCCCCCCATGGGACTCCCAGATACGCAGTATTTT. Translation gives CASSPPMGLPDTQYF. V usage is TRBV7-2 and J usage is TRBJ2-3; D is perhaps TRBD2 (6 bases). V was trimmed by 5 bases and J by 4 bases, leaving 16 bases between them. The CDR3 totals 15 residues. Per germline, CDR1 SGHTA and CDR2 FQGNSA.

The chain uses TRBV6-2 or TRBV6-3 and TRBJ2-1; D is ambiguous. V was trimmed by 3 bases and J by 0 bases, leaving 6 bases between them. The CDR3 covers 14 residues. CDR1 is MNHEY, CDR2 SVGEGT, per germline. The DNA for the CDR3 is TGTGCCAGCAGTTATACTATCTCCTACAATGAGCAGTTCTTC. This translates into CASSYTISYNEQFF.

This clonotype was counted between two and nine times. This chain uses TRBV12-3 or TRBV12-4 with TRBJ2-7; unclear D gene. V lost 4 bases to trimming and J lost 0 bases, with 7 bases between them. CDR3 length equals 13 residues. CDR3 loop: CASSSDGSYEQYF. The CDR3 DNA reads as TGTGCCAGCAGTTCCGACGGCTCCTACGAGCAGTACTTC.

This clonotype showed up just a few times. J is TRBJ1-3 and V is TRBV25-1; no firm D call. The CDR3 consists of 16 residues. Trimming removed 1 base from V and 0 bases from J, with 10 bases in between. CDR1 is MGHDK and CDR2 is SYGVNS in the germline V gene. CDR3 nucleotide sequence: TGTGCCAGCAGTGAATTCCTCGACCCCTCTGGAAACACCATATATTTT. Its protein product is CASSEFLDPSGNTIYF.